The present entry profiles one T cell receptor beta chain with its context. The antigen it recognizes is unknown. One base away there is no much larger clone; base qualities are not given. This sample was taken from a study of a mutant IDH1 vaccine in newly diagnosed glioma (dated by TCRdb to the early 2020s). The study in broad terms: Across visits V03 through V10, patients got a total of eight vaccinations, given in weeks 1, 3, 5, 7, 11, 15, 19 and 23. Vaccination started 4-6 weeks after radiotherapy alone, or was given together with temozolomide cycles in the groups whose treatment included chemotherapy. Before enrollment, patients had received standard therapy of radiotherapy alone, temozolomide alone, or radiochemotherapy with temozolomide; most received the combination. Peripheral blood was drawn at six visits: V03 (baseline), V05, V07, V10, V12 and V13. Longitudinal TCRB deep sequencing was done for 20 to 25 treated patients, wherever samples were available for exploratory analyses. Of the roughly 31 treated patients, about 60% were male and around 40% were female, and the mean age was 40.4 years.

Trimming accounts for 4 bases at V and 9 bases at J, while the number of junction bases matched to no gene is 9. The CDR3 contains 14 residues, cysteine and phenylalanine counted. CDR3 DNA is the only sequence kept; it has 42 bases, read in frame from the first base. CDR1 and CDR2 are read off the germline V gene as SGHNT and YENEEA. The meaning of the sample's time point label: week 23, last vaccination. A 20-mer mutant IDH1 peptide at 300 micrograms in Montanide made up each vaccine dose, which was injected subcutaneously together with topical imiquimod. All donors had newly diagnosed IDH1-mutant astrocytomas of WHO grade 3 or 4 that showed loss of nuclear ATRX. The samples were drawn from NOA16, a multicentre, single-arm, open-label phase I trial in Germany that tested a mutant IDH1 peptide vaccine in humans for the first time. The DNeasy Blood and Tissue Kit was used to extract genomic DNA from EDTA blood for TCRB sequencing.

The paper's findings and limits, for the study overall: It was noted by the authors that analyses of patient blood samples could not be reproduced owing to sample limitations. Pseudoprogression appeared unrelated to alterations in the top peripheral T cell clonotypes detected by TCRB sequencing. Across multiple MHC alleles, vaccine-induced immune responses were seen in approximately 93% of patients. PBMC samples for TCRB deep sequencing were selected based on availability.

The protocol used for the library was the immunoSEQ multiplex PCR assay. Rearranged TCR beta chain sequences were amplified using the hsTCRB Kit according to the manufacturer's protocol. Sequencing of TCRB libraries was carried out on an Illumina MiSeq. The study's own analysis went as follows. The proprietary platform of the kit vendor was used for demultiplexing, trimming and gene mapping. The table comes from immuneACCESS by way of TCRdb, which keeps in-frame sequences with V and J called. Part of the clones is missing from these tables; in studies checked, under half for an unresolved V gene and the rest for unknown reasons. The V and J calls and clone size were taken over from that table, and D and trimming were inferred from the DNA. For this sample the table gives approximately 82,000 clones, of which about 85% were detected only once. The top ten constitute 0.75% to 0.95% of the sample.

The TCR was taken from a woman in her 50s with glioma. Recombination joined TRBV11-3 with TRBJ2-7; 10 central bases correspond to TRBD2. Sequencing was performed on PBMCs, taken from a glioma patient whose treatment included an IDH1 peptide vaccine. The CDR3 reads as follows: CASSSGTSVGRQYF. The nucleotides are TGTGCCAGCAGCTCCGGGACTAGCGTAGGCCGGCAGTACTTC.